The clone carrying this TCR beta chain was observed at least ten times. Its antigen remains unknown. V was trimmed by 4 bases and J by 1 base, leaving 16 bases between them. The CDR3 totals 16 residues. The germline V gene has CDR1 SGHRS and CDR2 YFSETQ. The sample originates from a study of metastatic and nonmetastatic thyroid tumors. About the study: Peripheral blood and tumor or nodule samples from malignant and benign thyroid patients were compared.

Overall study results and limits: In blood and tumor, TCR beta diversity was reportedly significantly higher in malignant thyroid tumors than in benign nodules.

Prior to thyroid surgery, none of the patients had received any treatment. How the authors handled the data: The authors used CDR3 differences across clinicopathological groups to build a distant-metastasis classifier for papillary thyroid cancer. With MiXCR, TCRdb called clones anew from the PCR reads. These V and J calls rely on TCRdb rather than the paper's analysis. The sample has tens of thousands of clones; approximately 15% are singletons. This chain connects TRBV5-1 to TRBJ2-3; D is possibly TRBD2 (6 bases). The sequence came from a male donor with papillary thyroid cancer or a benign thyroid nodule (not recorded which). Some clones in this sample may be carry-over from other donors' samples. The sample taken for sequencing was blood. The CDR3 is CASSLNRGGGTDTQYF. CDR3 bases: TGCGCCAGCAGCCTCAATCGGGGCGGGGGCACAGATACGCAGTATTTT.